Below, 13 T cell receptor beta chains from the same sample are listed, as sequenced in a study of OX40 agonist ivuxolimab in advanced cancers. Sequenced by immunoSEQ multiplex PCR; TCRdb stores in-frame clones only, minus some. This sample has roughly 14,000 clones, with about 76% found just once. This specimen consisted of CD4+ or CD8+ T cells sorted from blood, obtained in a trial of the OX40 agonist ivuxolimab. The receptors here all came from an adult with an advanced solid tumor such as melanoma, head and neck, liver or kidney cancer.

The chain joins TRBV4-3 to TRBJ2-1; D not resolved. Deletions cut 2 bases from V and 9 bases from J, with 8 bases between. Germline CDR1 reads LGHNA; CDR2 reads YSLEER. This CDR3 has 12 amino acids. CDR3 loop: CASSQITSEQFF. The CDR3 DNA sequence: TGCGCCAGCAGCCAAATAACGAGTGAGCAGTTCTTC.

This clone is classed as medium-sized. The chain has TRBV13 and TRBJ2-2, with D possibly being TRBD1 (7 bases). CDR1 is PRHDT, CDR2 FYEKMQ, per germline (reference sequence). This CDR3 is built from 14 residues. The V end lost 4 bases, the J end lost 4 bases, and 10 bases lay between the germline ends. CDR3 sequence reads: CASSWRGRTGELFF. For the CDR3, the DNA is TGTGCCAGCAGCTGGAGGGGGCGCACCGGGGAGCTGTTTTTT.

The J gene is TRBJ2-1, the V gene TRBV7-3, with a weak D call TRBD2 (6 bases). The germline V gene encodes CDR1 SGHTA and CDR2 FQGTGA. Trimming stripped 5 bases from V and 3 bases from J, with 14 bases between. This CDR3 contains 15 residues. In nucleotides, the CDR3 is TGTGCCAGCAGCCCTCGGGACTCGGTCTACAATGAGCAGTTCTTC. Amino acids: CASSPRDSVYNEQFF.

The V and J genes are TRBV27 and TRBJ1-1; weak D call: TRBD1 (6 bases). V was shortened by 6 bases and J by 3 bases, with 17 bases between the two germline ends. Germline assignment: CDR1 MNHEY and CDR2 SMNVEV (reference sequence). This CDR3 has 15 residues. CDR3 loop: CASSYLIRGHTEAFF. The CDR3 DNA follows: TGTGCCAGCAGCTACTTGATCCGGGGGCACACTGAAGCTTTCTTT.

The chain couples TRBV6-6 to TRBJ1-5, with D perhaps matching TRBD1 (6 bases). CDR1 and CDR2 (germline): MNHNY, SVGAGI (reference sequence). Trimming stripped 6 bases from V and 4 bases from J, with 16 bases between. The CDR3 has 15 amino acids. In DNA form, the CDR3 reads TGTGCCAGCAGGCCGGACAGAGCGCTAAATCAGCCCCAGCATTTT. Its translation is CASRPDRALNQPQHF.

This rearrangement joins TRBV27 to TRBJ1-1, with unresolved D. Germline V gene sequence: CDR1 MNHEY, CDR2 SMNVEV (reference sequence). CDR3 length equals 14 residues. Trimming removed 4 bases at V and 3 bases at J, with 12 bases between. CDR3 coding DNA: TGTGCCAGCAGTTACGCGGGTGCGGACACTGAAGCTTTCTTT. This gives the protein CASSYAGADTEAFF.

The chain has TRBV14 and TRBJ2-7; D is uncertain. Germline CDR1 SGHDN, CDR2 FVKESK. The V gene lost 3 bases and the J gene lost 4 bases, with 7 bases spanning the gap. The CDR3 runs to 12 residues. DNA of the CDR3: TGTGCCAGCAGCCACAGAAGGTACGAGCAGTACTTC. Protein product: CASSHRRYEQYF.

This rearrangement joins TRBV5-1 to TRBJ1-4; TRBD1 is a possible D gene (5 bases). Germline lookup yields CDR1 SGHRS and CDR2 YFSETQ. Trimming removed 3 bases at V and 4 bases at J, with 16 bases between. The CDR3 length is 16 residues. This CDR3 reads CASSSLAGTYNEKLFF. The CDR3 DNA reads TGCGCCAGCAGCTCCCTCGCCGGGACCTATAATGAAAAACTGTTTTTT.

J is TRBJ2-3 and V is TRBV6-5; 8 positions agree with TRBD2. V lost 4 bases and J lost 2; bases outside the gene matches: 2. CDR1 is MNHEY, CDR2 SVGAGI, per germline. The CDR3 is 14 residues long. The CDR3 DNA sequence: TGTGCCAGCAGTTCGGGAGGGCCCACAGATACGCAGTATTTT. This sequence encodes CASSSGGPTDTQYF.

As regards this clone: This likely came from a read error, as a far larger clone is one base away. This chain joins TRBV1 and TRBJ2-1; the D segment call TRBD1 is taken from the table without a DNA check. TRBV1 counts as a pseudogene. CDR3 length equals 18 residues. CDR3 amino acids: CTSSQDIVLDSLYNEQFF. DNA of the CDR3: TGCACCAGCAGCCAAGATATCGTCCTCGACAGTTTATACAATGAGCAGTTCTTC.

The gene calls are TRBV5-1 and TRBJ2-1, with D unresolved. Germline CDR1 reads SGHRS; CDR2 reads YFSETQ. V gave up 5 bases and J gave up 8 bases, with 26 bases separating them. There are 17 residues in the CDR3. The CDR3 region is CASSSGFLKLNSHEQFF. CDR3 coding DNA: TGCGCCAGCAGTTCCGGGTTCTTAAAGCTAAATAGCCATGAGCAGTTCTTC.

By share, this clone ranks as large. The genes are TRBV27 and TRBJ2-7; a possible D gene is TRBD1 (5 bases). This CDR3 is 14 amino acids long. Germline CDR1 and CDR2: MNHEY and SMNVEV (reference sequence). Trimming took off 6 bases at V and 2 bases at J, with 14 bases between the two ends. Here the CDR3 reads CASSGQENAYEQYF. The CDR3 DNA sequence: TGTGCCAGCAGCGGACAAGAAAACGCCTACGAGCAGTACTTC.

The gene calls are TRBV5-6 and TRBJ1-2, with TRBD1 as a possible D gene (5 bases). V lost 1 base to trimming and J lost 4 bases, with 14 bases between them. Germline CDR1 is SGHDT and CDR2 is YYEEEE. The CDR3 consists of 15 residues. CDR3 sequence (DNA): TGTGCCAGCAGCTTGTGGCAGGGTACCTTCTATGGCTACACCTTC. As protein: CASSLWQGTFYGYTF. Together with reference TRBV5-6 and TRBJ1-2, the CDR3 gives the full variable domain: DAGVTQSPTHLIKTRGQQVTLRCSPKSGHDTVSWYQQALGQGPQFIFQYYEEEERQRGNFPDRFSGHQFPNYSSELNVNALLLGDSALYLCASSLWQGTFYGYTFGSGTRLTVV.